This T cell receptor beta chain was captured in a study of T cells in Graves' hyperthyroidism and ophthalmopathy. Study in general: The authors collected peripheral blood at initial diagnosis, before any treatment. Study results and caveats: Stable hyperthyroidism was told apart from ophthalmopathy by a model built on 13 V-J features.

In this sample, this clonotype turned up a few times. Its antigen is as yet unknown. Amplified TCR beta CDR3 regions came from RNA transcripts. HTBI primers drove first-round RT-PCR of the TCR CDR3. TCRdb itself ran the multiplex PCR reads through MiXCR, one entry per CDR3 protein. The data contain 300,000 to 400,000 distinct CDR3 sequences, under 25% of them singletons. This CDR3 is built from 11 residues. Trimming left V 5 bases short and J 9 bases short, with 8 bases between. The TCR originated in a woman between 45 and 60 years old with Graves' hyperthyroidism. Sequencing used blood. J is TRBJ2-1 and V is TRBV12-3 or TRBV12-4; D gene ambiguous. Here the CDR3 reads CASSIEGEQFF. Here the CDR3 DNA reads TGTGCCAGCAGTATAGAAGGTGAGCAGTTCTTC.